This T cell receptor (beta chain) originates from a study of T-cell reconstitution after alpha-beta-depleted transplantation in children. There are 12 residues in the CDR3. In germline, CDR1 is SQVTM, CDR2 ANQGSEA. Trimming stripped 7 bases from V and 2 bases from J, with 12 bases between. The authors prepared the TCRbeta library with unique molecular identifiers. TCRdb reprocessed the PCR reads with MiXCR, giving one entry per CDR3 protein. Here the sample spans a few hundred thousand distinct CDR3 sequences, about 45% being singletons. This clonotype has a count of ten or more. The material sequenced was PBMCs, taken before TCRalphabeta/CD19-depleted stem cell transplant. The receptor comes from a girl aged 2 to 9 with aplastic anemia, due to receive a stem cell transplant. The J gene is TRBJ2-7, the V gene TRBV29-1; D remains ambiguous. CDR3 sequence (DNA): TGCAGCGCGCTCGATTCGCCCTACGAGCAGTACTTC. It codes for CSALDSPYEQYF.